This TCR beta chain was recovered during a study of blood T cell repertoires in COVID-19. Study overall: COVID-19 samples collected from the United States, Italy and Spain covered acute and convalescent phases. T cells, B-cell-depleted T cells, or PBMCs provided the cDNA or gDNA that served as material.

V dropped 2 bases and J dropped 3; count of bases not matched to a gene: 1. CDR1 and CDR2 from the germline V gene are SGHRS and YFSETQ. This CDR3 spans 13 amino acids. Per the authors' pipeline: Estimates of nucleated cell counts were drawn from the amplification of reference gene primers. Data came from immunoSEQ multiplex PCR; TCRdb stores just in-frame clones and leaves some out. The D gene and trimming were derived from the DNA, and the V and J assignments and clone size from that table. There are a few hundred thousand clones in the sample; around 87% occur only once, and 3% lies in the top ten.

V gene TRBV5-1 combines with J gene TRBJ1-1; 7 bases map to TRBD1. The receptor's source is a human donor in a cohort sampled during active COVID-19. Sequencing input: peripheral blood. The CDR3 region is CASSFQGDTEAFF. As DNA, the CDR3 is TGCGCCAGCAGCTTTCAGGGGGACACTGAAGCTTTCTTT. Variable domain in full (rest from reference TRBV5-1 and TRBJ1-1): KAGVTQTPRYLIKTRGQQVTLSCSPISGHRSVSWYQQTPGQGLQFLFEYFSETQRNKGNFPGRFSGRQFSNSRSEMNVSTLELGDSALYLCASSFQGDTEAFFGQGTRLTVV.